This passage covers 28 T cell receptor beta chains from one sample sequenced in a study of post-analysis software for immune sequencing data. General observations from the study: Controls showed lower frequencies than patients for several TRBV segments, and TRBV5-6, TRBV5-1 and TRBV20-1 were among these.

Which antigens these TCRs recognize remains unknown. cDNA libraries for TCR beta contained unique molecular identifiers. TCRdb re-called the PCR reads with MiXCR, one entry per CDR3 protein. The sample carries some 800,000 distinct CDR3 sequences, about 45% recorded once. Sequenced material: blood. Source of these receptors: a girl between 10 and 17 years old with multiple sclerosis.

This clonotype has a single count. The chain has TRBV12-3 or TRBV12-4 and TRBJ2-1; D is undetermined. This CDR3 is 12 amino acids long. Trimming took 6 bases from V and 8 from J, leaving 11 bases between them. The CDR3 DNA follows: TGTGCCAGCAGCGATCTCCAGGATGAGCAGTTCTTC. Translating it yields CASSDLQDEQFF.

V and J are TRBV11-1 and TRBJ2-1, with 8 nucleotides matching TRBD2. CDR1 and CDR2 (germline): SGHAT, FQDESV (reference sequence). CDR3 length: 17 amino acids. J was trimmed by 4 bases and V by 2 bases; bases with no gene match: 10. The CDR3 DNA reads TGTGCCAGCAGCTTATTATCCGGGACTAGGTGGTACAATGAGCAGTTCTTC. It codes for CASSLLSGTRWYNEQFF.

J is TRBJ2-1 and V is TRBV4-1; tentative D call: TRBD1 (5 bases). Germline CDR1 MGHRA, CDR2 YSYEKL. The CDR3 loop spans 16 amino acids. Between the trimmed V and J ends, which lost 3 bases and 1 base, there was a span of 13 bases. CDR3 sequence: CASSQESGLSYNEQFF. CDR3 DNA: TGCGCCAGCAGCCAGGAATCAGGGTTGTCCTACAATGAGCAGTTCTTC.

The chain couples TRBV7-2 to TRBJ2-7; 8 bases are shared with TRBD1. Germline CDR1 reads SGHTA; CDR2 reads FQGNSA. This CDR3 comprises 16 residues. With 2 bases clipped from V and 1 base from J, the junction kept 7 bases outside the gene matches. CDR3 loop: CASSLPRDRPSYEQYF. The DNA for the CDR3 is TGTGCCAGCAGCTTACCACGGGACAGGCCGTCCTACGAGCAGTACTTC. Using reference TRBV7-2 and TRBJ2-7 for the parts outside the CDR3, the full variable domain is GAGVSQSPSNKVTEKGKDVELRCDPISGHTALYWYRQSLGQGLEFLIYFQGNSAPDKSGLPSDRFSAERTGGSVSTLTIQRTQQEDSAVYLCASSLPRDRPSYEQYFGPGTRLTVT.

The chain joins TRBV12-3 or TRBV12-4 to TRBJ2-3, with TRBD2 matching over 12 bases. The trim removed 6 bases at V and 10 bases at J, leaving 11 bases unmatched. This CDR3 spans 15 amino acids. In DNA, the CDR3 is TGTGCCAGCAGACTCCTAGCGGGAGGGCGGTCGGCGCAGTATTTT. Encoded protein: CASRLLAGGRSAQYF.

This chain uses TRBV6-5 with TRBJ2-6; either TRBD1 or TRBD2 may fit D (7 bases each). V lost 0 bases and J 0 bases, leaving 15 bases between the germline ends. Germline V lookup: CDR1 MNHEY, CDR2 SVGAGI. This CDR3 is 19 amino acids long. Written as DNA, the CDR3 is TGTGCCAGCAGTTACTCGATGCAGGGGGGGTCCTCTGGGGCCAACGTCCTGACTTTC. It encodes CASSYSMQGGSSGANVLTF.

This sequence joins TRBV6-5 and TRBJ1-2, with D perhaps TRBD1 (6 bases). Germline V gene sequence: CDR1 MNHEY, CDR2 SVGAGI. This CDR3 contains 16 residues. The CDR3 DNA sequence: TGTGCAGCGGGGGGGGGCTTTCAGGGCCTCAACTATGGCTACACCTTC. This gives the protein CAAGGGFQGLNYGYTF.

The CDR3 reads CASSPLSPGQGVREQYF. In nucleotides, the CDR3 is TGTGCCAGCAGCCCCCTCAGTCCGGGACAGGGTGTTCGCGAGCAGTACTTC. The chain links TRBV4-2 to TRBJ2-4; 9 bases map to TRBD1. The end of the DNA aligns better with TRBJ2-7, so the J call may be wrong. The germline gives CDR1 LGHNA, CDR2 YNFKEQ. The CDR3 is made up of 17 amino acids.

Here the CDR3 DNA reads TGCAGCGTTGATACGACCCGGGTCACAGATACGCAGTATTTT. Its translation is CSVDTTRVTDTQYF. This chain links TRBV29-1 with TRBJ2-3; D gene unclear. Germline CDR1 is SQVTM and CDR2 is ANQGSEA. Between the trimmed V and J ends, which lost 3 bases and 2 bases, there was a span of 12 bases. CDR3 length equals 14 residues.

This clonotype turned up a few times. J is TRBJ1-4 and V is TRBV12-3 or TRBV12-4; D not certain. V was clipped by 3 bases and J by 8 bases, with 7 bases between them. The CDR3 extends over 12 amino acids. The CDR3 nucleotides are TGTGCCAGCAGTTTTTATCCGGAAAAACTGTTTTTT. Protein: CASSFYPEKLFF.

The chain links TRBV29-1 to TRBJ1-1, with a weak D call TRBD1 (5 bases). The CDR3 spans 16 residues. The germline V gene has CDR1 SQVTM and CDR2 ANQGSEA. V gave up 7 bases and J gave up 4 bases, with 25 bases separating them. CDR3 region: CSARLRGGVELTEAFF. The CDR3 region has the DNA TGCAGCGCCCGTCTACGGGGGGGAGTGGAGCTCACTGAAGCTTTCTTT.

This clonotype was detected only a few times. The chain joins TRBV4-2 to TRBJ2-5; D is ambiguous. The CDR3 spans 17 residues. Germline V gene lookup returns CDR1 LGHNA and CDR2 YNFKEQ. Trimming took off 1 base at V and 7 bases at J, with 22 bases between the two ends. Written as DNA, the CDR3 is TGTGCCAGCAGCCAAGGTACTACCGGGCCCCACTTGGGGACCCAGTACTTC. It codes for CASSQGTTGPHLGTQYF.

The CDR3 nucleotides are TGTGCCAGCAGTTCTACAGGGATACCCTATGGCTACACCTTC. It translates to CASSSTGIPYGYTF. This chain uses TRBV12-3 or TRBV12-4 with TRBJ1-2; a possible D gene is TRBD1 (6 bases). The length of the CDR3 is 14 residues. The V end lost 4 bases, the J end lost 4 bases, and 13 bases lay between the germline ends.

This chain joins TRBV24-1 and TRBJ2-1; 7 bases line up with TRBD2. The V and J ends lost 3 bases and 5 bases, in that order; junction bases with no gene match: 6. This CDR3 has 15 residues. Germline assignment: CDR1 KGHDR and CDR2 SFDVKD. CDR3 protein: CATSDSETSNNEQFF. The CDR3 nucleotides are TGTGCCACCAGTGATAGCGAGACTAGCAACAATGAGCAGTTCTTC.

In DNA, the CDR3 is TGTGCCAGCAGCATAGGGGCCAACACTGAAGCTTTCTTT. This encodes CASSIGANTEAFF. The chain combines TRBV12-3 or TRBV12-4 with TRBJ1-1; TRBD1 is a possible D gene (5 bases). The CDR3 consists of 13 residues. V lost 6 bases and J 2 bases, leaving 10 bases between the germline ends.

This clonotype appeared a few times. V and J are TRBV12-3 or TRBV12-4 and TRBJ2-1; D is perhaps TRBD1 or TRBD2 (5 bases each). The CDR3 loop spans 17 amino acids. V dropped 1 base and J dropped 5 bases, with 18 bases sitting between them. Here the CDR3 DNA reads TGTGCCAGCAGTTTAGAACACCGGGACGGGACCCACAATGAGCAGTTCTTC. Amino acid sequence: CASSLEHRDGTHNEQFF.

The rearrangement links TRBV2 to TRBJ1-5, with 7 nucleotides matching TRBD1. Germline V lookup: CDR1 SNHLY, CDR2 FYNNEI. The J segment lost 4 bases and the V segment lost 8 bases, leaving 5 bases of the junction unmatched. This CDR3 comprises 13 residues. In nucleotides, the CDR3 is TGTGCCAGCCGTTGGGACAGTAATCAGCCCCAGCATTTT. It translates to CASRWDSNQPQHF.

V is TRBV15 and J is TRBJ2-7, with TRBD2 matching 7 bases. V shed 1 base, J shed 3 bases, and the junction held 12 bases outside the gene matches. CDR1 is LNHNV and CDR2 is YYDKDF in the germline V gene (reference sequence). The CDR3 spans 17 residues. CDR3 loop: CATSRVGVAGDYYEQYF. DNA of the CDR3: TGTGCCACCAGCAGAGTGGGTGTGGCGGGAGATTACTACGAGCAGTACTTC.

This clonotype was detected a few times. This chain joins TRBV6-5 and TRBJ2-5; no clear D. In germline, CDR1 is MNHEY, CDR2 SVGAGI. Trimming stripped 0 bases from V and 5 bases from J, with 19 bases between. The CDR3 is 17 amino acids. The CDR3 loop is CASSYSIDLGNSETQYF. The CDR3 DNA reads as TGTGCCAGCAGTTACTCGATTGACTTGGGGAATTCGGAGACCCAGTACTTC.

The chain joins TRBV10-3 to TRBJ2-5; D gene uncertain. The V gene lost 7 bases and the J gene lost 2 bases, with 11 bases spanning the gap. CDR3 length equals 13 residues. Germline V gene lookup returns CDR1 ENHRY and CDR2 SYGVKD. The DNA for the CDR3 is TGTGCCATCACTGGTTCCCCTCAAGAGACCCAGTACTTC. Its protein is CAITGSPQETQYF.

V is TRBV3-1 and J is TRBJ1-2; D not certain. Germline V gives CDR1 LGHDT, CDR2 YNNKEL (reference sequence). V was clipped by 0 bases and J by 4 bases, with 12 bases between them. The CDR3 runs to 15 residues. DNA for the CDR3: TGTGCCAGCAGCCAAGATCTGGCAGGCTTCTATGGCTACACCTTC. Its protein is CASSQDLAGFYGYTF.

The chain is built from TRBV27 and TRBJ2-1; 8 bases map to TRBD2. Per the germline V gene, CDR1 is MNHEY and CDR2 is SMNVEV (reference sequence). V lost 6 bases, J lost 6 bases, and 10 bases stayed unmatched. The CDR3 consists of 15 residues. CDR3 in DNA: TGTGCCAGCAGGATAGTGGCGGGAGGTACCAATGAGCAGTTCTTC. This encodes CASRIVAGGTNEQFF.

The V call is TRBV24-1, the J call TRBJ2-1; 8 bases map to TRBD2. Trimming cost V 3 bases and J 2 bases; bases outside gene matches: 8. CDR3 size: 17 residues. Germline loops: CDR1 KGHDR, CDR2 SFDVKD. The CDR3 reads CATSDPQAGVTYNEQFF. CDR3 in DNA: TGTGCCACCAGTGATCCGCAAGCGGGAGTGACCTACAATGAGCAGTTCTTC.

CDR3 residues: CASSLGFRPDSPLHF. For the CDR3, the DNA is TGTGCCAGCAGCTTAGGGTTCAGGCCGGATTCACCCCTCCACTTT. The gene calls are TRBV11-2 and TRBJ1-6, with D uncertain. The CDR3 spans 15 residues. With 1 base removed from V and 8 bases from J, the gap between germline ends came to 12 bases. CDR1 is SGHAT and CDR2 is FQNNGV in the germline V gene.

The CDR3 is CASHYSGGTEAFF. For the CDR3, the DNA is TGTGCCAGCCATTACTCAGGGGGCACTGAAGCTTTCTTT. This chain connects TRBV28 to TRBJ1-1; the match to TRBD1 covers 7 bases. From germline, CDR1 is MDHEN and CDR2 SYDVKM. Trimming at V came to 8 bases and at J to 4 bases, leaving 7 bases not matched to a gene. This CDR3 is 13 amino acids long. The whole variable domain, filled in from reference TRBV28 and TRBJ1-1, reads DVKVTQSSRYLVKRTGEKVFLECVQDMDHENMFWYRQDPGLGLRLIYFSYDVKMKEKGDIPEGYSVSREKKERFSLILESASTNQTSMYLCASHYSGGTEAFFGQGTRLTVV.

The chain carries TRBV10-3 and TRBJ2-4; TRBD1 aligns across 8 bases. The last part of the DNA fits TRBJ2-7 better; the J call may be wrong. Germline assignment: CDR1 ENHRY and CDR2 SYGVKD. This CDR3 has 14 amino acids. CDR3 in amino acids: CAITQDRDMYEQYF. CDR3 DNA sequence: TGTGCCATCACTCAGGACAGGGATATGTACGAGCAGTACTTC.

The rearrangement joins TRBV6-5 to TRBJ1-2; the match to TRBD1 covers 7 bases. V lost 5 bases to trimming and J lost 3 bases; unmatched junction nucleotides: 6. The germline CDR1 and CDR2 sequences are MNHEY and SVGAGI. The CDR3 spans 14 residues. CDR3 nucleotide sequence: TGTGCCAGCAGTCGACTCAGGGGGTACTATGGCTACACCTTC. Amino acid sequence: CASSRLRGYYGYTF.

This clonotype was observed a handful of times. The rearrangement uses TRBV7-2 and TRBJ2-3, with TRBD2 identical over 12 bases. CDR1 is SGHTA and CDR2 is FQGNSA in the germline V gene. The CDR3 spans 18 residues. V lost 3 bases and J lost 5; bases outside the gene matches: 12. This chain's CDR3 is CASSLTSGGLSFGDTQYF. The CDR3 bases are TGTGCCAGCAGCTTGACTAGCGGGGGTCTCTCTTTTGGAGATACGCAGTATTTT.